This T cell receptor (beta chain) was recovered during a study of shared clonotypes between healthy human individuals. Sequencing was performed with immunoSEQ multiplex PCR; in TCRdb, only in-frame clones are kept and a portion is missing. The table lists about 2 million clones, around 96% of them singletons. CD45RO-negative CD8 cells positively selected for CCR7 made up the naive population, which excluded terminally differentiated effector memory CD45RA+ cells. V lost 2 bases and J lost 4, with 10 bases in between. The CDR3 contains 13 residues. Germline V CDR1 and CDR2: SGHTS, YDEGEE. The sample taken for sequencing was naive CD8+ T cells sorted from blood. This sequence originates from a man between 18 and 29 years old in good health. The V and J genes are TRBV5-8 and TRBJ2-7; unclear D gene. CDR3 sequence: CASSFSWSYEQYF. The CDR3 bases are TGTGCCAGCAGCTTCTCTTGGAGTTACGAGCAGTACTTC.